This T cell receptor beta chain stems from a study of T cells after yellow fever vaccination. 5'RACE template switching added a universal primer site and UMIs to TCR cDNA. A single record per CDR3 protein comes from TCRdb applying MiXCR to the 5' RACE reads. The sample lists 250,000 or so distinct CDR3 sequences, roughly 4% occurring once. The CDR3 runs 15 residues. Germline CDR1 reads KGHSH; CDR2 reads LQKENI. V was cut by 3 bases and J by 2 bases, with 14 bases left in between. General observations from the study: High-abundance clonotypes from the bulk population could contaminate FACS-sorted repertoires. Reappearance after the booster was observed for most primary-vaccination clones (roughly 97% CD4, about 86% CD8). It was a weaker secondary response, yet one that peaked faster, at day 5 versus 15.

In this sample, this clonotype turned up many times. Antigen: not known. This sample comprised PBMCs, obtained 15 days after the yellow fever booster vaccination. The chain employs TRBV18 and TRBJ2-7; a weak D match, TRBD2 (6 bases). This sequence was found in a man between 18 and 35 years old who received the YFV17D yellow fever vaccine. The CDR3 DNA follows: TGTGCCAGCTCACCGGCCCAACGGGGGACCTACGAGCAGTACTTC. Translation: CASSPAQRGTYEQYF.